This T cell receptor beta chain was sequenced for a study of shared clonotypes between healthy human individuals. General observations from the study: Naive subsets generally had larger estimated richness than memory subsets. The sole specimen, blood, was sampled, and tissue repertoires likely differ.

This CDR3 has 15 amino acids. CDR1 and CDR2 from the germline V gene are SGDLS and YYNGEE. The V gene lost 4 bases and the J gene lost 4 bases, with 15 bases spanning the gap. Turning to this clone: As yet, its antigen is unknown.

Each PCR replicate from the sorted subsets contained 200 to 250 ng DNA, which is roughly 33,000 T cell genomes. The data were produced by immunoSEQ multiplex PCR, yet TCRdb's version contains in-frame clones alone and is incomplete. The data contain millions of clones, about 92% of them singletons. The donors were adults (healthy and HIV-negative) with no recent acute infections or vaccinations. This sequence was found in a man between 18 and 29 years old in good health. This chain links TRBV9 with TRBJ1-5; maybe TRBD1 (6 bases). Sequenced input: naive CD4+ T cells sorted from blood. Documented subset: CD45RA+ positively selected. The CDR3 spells CASSSRQEPNQPQHF. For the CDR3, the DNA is TGTGCCAGCAGCTCCCGACAGGAACCGAATCAGCCCCAGCATTTT.